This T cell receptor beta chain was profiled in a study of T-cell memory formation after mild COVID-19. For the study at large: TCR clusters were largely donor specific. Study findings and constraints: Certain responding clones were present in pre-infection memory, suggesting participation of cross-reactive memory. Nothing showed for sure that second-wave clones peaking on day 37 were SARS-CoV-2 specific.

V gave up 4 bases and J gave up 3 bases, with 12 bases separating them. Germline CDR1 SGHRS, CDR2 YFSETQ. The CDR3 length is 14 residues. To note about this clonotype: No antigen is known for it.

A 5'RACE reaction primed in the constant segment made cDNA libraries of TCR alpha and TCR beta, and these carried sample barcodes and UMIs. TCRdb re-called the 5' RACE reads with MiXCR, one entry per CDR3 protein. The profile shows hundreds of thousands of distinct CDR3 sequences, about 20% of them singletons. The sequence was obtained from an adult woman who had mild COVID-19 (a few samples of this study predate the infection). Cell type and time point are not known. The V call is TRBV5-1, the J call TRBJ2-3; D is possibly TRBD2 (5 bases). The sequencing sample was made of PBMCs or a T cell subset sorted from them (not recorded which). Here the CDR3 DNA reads TGCGCCAGCAGCGAGGCGGGTCGTACAGATACGCAGTATTTT. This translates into CASSEAGRTDTQYF.